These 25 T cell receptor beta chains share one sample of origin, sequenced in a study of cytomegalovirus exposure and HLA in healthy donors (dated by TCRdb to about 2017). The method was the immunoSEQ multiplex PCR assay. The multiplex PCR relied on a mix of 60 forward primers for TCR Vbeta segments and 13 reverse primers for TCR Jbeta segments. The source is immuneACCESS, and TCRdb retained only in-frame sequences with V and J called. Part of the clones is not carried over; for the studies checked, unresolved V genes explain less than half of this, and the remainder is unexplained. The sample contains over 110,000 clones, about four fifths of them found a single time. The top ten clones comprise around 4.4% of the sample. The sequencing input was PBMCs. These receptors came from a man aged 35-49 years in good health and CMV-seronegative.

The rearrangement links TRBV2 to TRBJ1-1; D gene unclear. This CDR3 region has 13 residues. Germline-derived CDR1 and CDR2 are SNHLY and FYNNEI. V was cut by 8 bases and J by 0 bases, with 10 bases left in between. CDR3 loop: CASSLSMNTEAFF. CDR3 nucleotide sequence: TGTGCCAGCTCCCTAAGTATGAACACTGAAGCTTTCTTT.

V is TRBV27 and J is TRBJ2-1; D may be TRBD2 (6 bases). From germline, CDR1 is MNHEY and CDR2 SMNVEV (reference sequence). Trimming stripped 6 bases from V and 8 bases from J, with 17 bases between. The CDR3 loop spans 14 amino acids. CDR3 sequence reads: CASRLSPGVYEQFF. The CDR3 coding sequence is TGTGCCAGCAGGCTATCCCCGGGGGTGTATGAGCAGTTCTTC.

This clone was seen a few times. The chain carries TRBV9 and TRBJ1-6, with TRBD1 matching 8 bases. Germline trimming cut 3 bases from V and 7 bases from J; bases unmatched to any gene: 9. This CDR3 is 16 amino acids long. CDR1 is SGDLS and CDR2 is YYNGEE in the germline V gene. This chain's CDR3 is CASSAPSTGANSPLHF. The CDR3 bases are TGTGCCAGCAGCGCCCCGTCGACAGGGGCGAATTCACCCCTCCACTTT.

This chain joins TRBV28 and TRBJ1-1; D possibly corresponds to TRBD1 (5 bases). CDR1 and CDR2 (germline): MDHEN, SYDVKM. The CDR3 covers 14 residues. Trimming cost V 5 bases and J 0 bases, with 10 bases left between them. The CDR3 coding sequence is TGTGCCAGCAGTAAGGGGTCTATGAACACTGAAGCTTTCTTT. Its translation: CASSKGSMNTEAFF.

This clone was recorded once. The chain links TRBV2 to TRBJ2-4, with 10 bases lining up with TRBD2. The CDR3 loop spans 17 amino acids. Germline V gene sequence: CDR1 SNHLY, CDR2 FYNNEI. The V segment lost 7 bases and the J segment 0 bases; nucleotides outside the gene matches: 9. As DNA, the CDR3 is TGTGCCAGCAAGAGCCTAGCGGGGGTACTAGCCAAAAACATTCAGTACTTC. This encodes CASKSLAGVLAKNIQYF.

DNA of the CDR3: TGTGCCAGCAGCTTAGCGGAAGGGACTGAAGATACGCAGTATTTT. Its translation: CASSLAEGTEDTQYF. The rearrangement joins TRBV7-9 to TRBJ2-3; a possible D gene is TRBD2 (6 bases). Germline V gene sequence: CDR1 SEHNR, CDR2 FQNEAQ (reference sequence). The CDR3 totals 15 residues. The germline V and J ends were trimmed by 0 bases and 5 bases, with 12 bases remaining between them.

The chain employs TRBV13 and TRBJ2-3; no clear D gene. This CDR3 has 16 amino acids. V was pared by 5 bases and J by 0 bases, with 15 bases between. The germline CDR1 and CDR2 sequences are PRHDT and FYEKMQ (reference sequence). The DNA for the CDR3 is TGTGCCAGCAGCCAGATGAACCGTGCTAGCACAGATACGCAGTATTTT. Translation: CASSQMNRASTDTQYF.

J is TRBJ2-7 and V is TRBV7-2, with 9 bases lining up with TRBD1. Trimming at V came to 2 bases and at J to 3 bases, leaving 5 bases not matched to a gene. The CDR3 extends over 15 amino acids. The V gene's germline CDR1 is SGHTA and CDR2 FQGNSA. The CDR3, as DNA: TGTGCCAGCAGCTTAACGGACAGGGGAATCTACGAGCAGTACTTC. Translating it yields CASSLTDRGIYEQYF.

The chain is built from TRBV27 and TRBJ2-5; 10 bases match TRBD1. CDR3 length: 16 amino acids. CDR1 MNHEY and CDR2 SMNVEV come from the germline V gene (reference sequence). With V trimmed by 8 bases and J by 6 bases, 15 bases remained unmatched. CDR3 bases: TGTGCCAGCTCGATTCTCCGGGACAGGGGCGCGAAGACCCAGTACTTC. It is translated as CASSILRDRGAKTQYF.

CDR3 residues: CASSRDRGSYEQYF. The CDR3 nucleotides read TGTGCCAGCAGTAGGGACAGGGGATCCTACGAGCAGTACTTC. V and J are TRBV7-6 and TRBJ2-7; 10 bases line up with TRBD1. V shed 6 bases and J 1 base; nucleotides not matched to a gene: 3. In germline, CDR1 is SGHVS, CDR2 FNYEAQ. The CDR3 loop spans 14 amino acids.

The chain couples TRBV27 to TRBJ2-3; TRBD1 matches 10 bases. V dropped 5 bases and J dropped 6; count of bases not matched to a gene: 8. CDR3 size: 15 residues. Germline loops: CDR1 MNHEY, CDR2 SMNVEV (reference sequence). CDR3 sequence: CASSPDRGFRDTQYF. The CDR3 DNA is TGTGCCAGCAGTCCGGACAGGGGGTTCAGGGATACGCAGTATTTT.

The DNA for the CDR3 is TGTGCCTGGCAGGACACCGACAATGAGCAGTTCTTC. This translates into CAWQDTDNEQFF. V gene TRBV11-1 combines with J gene TRBJ2-1; the D gene is possibly TRBD1 (5 bases). The germline V and J ends were trimmed by 11 bases and 5 bases, with 13 bases remaining between them. The length of the CDR3 is 12 residues. Germline CDR1 reads SGHAT; CDR2 reads FQDESV (reference sequence).

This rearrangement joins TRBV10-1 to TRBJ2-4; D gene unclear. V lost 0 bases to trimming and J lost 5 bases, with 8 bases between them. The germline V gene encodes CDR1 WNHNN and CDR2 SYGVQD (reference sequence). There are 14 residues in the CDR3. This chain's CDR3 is CASSESNIQNIQYF. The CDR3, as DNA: TGCGCCAGCAGTGAGTCCAACATCCAAAACATTCAGTACTTC.

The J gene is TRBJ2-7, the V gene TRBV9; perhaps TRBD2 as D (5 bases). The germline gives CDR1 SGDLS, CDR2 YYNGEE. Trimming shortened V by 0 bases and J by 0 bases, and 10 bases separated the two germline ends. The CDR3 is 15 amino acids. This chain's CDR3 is CASSVGGHPSYEQYF. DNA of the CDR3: TGTGCCAGCAGCGTAGGCGGGCACCCCTCCTACGAGCAGTACTTC.

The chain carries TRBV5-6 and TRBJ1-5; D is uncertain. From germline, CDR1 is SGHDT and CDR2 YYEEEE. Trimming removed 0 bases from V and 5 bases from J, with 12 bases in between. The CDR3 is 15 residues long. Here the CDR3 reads CASSLVAARDQPQHF. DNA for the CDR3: TGTGCCAGCAGCTTGGTGGCAGCCCGGGATCAGCCCCAGCATTTT.

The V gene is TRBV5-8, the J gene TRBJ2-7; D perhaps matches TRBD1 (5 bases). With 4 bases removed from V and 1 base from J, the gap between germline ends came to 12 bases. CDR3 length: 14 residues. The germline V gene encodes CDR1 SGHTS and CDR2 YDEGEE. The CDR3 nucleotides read TGTGCCAGCAGCATCGTCCGACAGTCCTACGAGCAGTACTTC. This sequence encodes CASSIVRQSYEQYF.

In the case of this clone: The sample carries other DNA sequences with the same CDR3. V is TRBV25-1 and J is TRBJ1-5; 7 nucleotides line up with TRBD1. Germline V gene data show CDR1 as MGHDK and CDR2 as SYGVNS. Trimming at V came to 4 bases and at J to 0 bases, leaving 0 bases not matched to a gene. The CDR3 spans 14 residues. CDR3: CASSGTGSNQPQHF. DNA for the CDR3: TGTGCCAGCAGTGGGACAGGTAGCAATCAGCCCCAGCATTTT.

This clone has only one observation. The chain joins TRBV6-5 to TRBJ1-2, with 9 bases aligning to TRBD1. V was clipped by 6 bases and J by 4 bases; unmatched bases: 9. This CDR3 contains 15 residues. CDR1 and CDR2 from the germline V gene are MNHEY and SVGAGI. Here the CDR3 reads CASRRPGQGGYGYTF. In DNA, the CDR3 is TGTGCCAGCAGACGGCCGGGACAGGGAGGCTATGGCTACACCTTC.

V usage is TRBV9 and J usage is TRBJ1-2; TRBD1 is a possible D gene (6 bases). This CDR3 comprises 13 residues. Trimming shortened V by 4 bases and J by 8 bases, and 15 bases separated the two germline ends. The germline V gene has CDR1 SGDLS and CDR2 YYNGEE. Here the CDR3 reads CASSPQGHLGYTF. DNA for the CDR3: TGTGCCAGCAGCCCACAGGGACACCTGGGCTACACCTTC.

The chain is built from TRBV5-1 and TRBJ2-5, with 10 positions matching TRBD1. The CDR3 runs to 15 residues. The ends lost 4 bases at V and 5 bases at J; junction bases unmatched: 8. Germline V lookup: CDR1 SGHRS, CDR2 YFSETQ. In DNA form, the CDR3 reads TGCGCCAGCAGCAGACAGGGGGCATTCGGGGAGACCCAGTACTTC. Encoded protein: CASSRQGAFGETQYF.

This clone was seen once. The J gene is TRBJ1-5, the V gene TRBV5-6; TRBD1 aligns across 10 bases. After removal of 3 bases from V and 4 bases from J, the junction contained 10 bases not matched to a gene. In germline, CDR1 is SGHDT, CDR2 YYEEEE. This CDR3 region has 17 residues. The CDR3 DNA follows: TGTGCCAGCAGCTCTACCGGGACAGGGGACCGTAATCAGCCCCAGCATTTT. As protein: CASSSTGTGDRNQPQHF.

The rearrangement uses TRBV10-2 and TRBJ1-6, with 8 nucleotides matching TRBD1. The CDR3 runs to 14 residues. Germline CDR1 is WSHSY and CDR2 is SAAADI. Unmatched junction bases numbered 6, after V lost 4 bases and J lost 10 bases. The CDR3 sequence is CASSGTGTLSPLHF. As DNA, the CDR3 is TGCGCCAGCAGTGGGACAGGGACCTTGTCACCCCTCCACTTT.

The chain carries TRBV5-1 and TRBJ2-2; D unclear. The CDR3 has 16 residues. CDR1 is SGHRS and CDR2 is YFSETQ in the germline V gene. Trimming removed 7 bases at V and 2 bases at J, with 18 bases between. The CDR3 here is CASSSKLGTNTGELFF. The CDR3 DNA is TGCGCCAGCTCCTCTAAACTGGGCACTAACACCGGGGAGCTGTTTTTT.

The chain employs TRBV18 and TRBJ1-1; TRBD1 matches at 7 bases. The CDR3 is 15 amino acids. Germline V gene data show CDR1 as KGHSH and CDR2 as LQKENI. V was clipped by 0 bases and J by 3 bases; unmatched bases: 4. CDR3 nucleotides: TGTGCCAGCTCACCACCGAACAGGGGAGACACTGAAGCTTTCTTT. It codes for CASSPPNRGDTEAFF.

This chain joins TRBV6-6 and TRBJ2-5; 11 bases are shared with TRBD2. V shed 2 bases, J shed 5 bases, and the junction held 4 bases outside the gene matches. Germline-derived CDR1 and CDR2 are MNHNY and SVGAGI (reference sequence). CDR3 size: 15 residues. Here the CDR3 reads CASSYIAGGLETQYF. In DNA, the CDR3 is TGTGCCAGCAGTTACATAGCGGGGGGGCTCGAGACCCAGTACTTC.